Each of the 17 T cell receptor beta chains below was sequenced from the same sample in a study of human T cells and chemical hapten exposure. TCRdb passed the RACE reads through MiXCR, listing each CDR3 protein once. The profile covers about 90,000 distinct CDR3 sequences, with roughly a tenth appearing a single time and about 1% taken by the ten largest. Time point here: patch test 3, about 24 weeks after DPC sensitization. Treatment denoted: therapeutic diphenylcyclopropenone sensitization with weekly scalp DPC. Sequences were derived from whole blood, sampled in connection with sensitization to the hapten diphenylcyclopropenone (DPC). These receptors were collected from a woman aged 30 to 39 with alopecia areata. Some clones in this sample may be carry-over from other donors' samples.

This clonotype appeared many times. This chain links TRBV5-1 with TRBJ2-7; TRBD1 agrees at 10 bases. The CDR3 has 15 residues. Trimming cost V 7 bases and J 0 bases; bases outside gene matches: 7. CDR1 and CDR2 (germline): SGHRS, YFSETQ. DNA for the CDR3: TGCGCCAGCCAACTGACAGGGGGCATCTCCTACGAGCAGTACTTC. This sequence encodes CASQLTGGISYEQYF.

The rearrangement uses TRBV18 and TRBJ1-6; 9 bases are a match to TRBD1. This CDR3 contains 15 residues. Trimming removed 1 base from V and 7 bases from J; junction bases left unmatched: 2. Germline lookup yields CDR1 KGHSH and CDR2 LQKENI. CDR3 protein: CASSPRTGENSPLHF. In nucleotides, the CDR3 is TGTGCCAGCTCACCACGGACAGGGGAAAATTCACCCCTCCACTTT.

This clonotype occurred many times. This CDR3 reads CASSLPASSTETQYF. In DNA, the CDR3 is TGTGCCAGCAGCTTACCCGCTAGTAGTACCGAGACCCAGTACTTC. V and J are TRBV7-9 and TRBJ2-5; D unclear. The germline CDR1 and CDR2 sequences are SEHNR and FQNEAQ (reference sequence). V was pared by 2 bases and J by 5 bases, with 15 bases between. The CDR3 has 15 residues.

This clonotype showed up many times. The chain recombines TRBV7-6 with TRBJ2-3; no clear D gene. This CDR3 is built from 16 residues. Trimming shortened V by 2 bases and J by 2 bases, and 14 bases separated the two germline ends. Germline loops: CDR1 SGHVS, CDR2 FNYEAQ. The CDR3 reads CASSLKWSQTTDTQYF. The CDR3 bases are TGTGCCAGCAGCTTAAAGTGGTCCCAAACCACAGATACGCAGTATTTT.

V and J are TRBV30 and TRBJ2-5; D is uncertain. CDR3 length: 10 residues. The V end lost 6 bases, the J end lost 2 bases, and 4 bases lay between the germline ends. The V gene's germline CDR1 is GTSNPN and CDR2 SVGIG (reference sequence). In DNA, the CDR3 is TGTGCCTGCTCTCAAGAGACCCAGTACTTC. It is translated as CACSQETQYF.

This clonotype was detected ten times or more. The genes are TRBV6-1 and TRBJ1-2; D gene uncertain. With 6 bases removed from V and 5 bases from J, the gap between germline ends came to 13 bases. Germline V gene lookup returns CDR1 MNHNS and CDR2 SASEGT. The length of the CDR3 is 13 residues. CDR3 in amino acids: CASSPVVGYGYTF. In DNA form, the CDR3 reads TGTGCCAGCAGCCCGGTAGTAGGGTATGGCTACACCTTC.

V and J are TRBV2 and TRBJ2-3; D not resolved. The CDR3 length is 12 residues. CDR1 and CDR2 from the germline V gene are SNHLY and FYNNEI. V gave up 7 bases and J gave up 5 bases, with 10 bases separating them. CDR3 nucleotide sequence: TGTGCCAGCACTCCCACGGGAGATACGCAGTATTTT. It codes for CASTPTGDTQYF.

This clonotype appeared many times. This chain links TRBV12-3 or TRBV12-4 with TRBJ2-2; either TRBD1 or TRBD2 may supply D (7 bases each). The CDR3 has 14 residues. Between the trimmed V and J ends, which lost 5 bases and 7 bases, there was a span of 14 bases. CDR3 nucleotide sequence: TGTGCCAGCAGTCCCAGGGGGGAGGGCGGGGAGCTGTTTTTT. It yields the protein CASSPRGEGGELFF.

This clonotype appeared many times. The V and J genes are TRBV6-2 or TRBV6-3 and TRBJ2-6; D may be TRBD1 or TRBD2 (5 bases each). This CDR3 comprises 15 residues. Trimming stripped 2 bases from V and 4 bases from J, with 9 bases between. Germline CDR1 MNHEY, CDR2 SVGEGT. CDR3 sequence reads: CASSYAGTGANVLTF. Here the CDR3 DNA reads TGTGCCAGCAGTTACGCTGGGACGGGGGCCAACGTCCTGACTTTC.

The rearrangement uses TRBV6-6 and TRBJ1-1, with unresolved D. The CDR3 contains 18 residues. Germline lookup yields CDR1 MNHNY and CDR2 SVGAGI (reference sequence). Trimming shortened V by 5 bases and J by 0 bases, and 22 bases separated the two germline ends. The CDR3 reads CASSPSGRKGSMNTEAFF. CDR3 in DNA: TGTGCCAGCAGTCCATCCGGGAGGAAAGGGTCGATGAACACTGAAGCTTTCTTT.

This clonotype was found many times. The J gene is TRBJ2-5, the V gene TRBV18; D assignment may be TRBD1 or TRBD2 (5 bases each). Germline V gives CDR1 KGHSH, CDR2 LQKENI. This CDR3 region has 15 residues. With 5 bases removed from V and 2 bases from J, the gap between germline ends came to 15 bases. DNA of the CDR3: TGTGCCAGCTCAACGGGACGGCAGCCTCAAGAGACCCAGTACTTC. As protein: CASSTGRQPQETQYF.

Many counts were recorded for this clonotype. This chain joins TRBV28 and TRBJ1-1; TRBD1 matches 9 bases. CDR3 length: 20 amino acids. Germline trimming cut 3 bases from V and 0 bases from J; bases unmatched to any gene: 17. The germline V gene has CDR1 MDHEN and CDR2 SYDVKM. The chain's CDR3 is CASSFPGQGGATRMNTEAFF. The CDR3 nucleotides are TGTGCCAGCAGTTTTCCGGGACAGGGAGGAGCAACCCGCATGAACACTGAAGCTTTCTTT.

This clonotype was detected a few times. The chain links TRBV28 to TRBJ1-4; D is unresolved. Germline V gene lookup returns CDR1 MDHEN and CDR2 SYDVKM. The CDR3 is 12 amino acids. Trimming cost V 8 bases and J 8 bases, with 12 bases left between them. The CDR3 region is CASGFPNEKLFF. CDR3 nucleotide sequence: TGTGCCAGCGGGTTCCCCAACGAAAAACTGTTTTTT.

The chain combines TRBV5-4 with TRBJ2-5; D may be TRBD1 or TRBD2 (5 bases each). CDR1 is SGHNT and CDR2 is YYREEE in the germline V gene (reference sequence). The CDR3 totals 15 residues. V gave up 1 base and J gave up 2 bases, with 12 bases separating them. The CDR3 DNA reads TGTGCCAGCAGCTTGTCATGGGGGTCTCAAGAGACCCAGTACTTC. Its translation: CASSLSWGSQETQYF.

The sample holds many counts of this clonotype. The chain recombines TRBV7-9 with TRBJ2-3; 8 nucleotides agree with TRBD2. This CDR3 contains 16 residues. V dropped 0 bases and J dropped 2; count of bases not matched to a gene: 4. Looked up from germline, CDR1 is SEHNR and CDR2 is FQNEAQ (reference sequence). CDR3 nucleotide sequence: TGTGCCAGCAGCTTAGCCGGGACTAGGTTCACAGATACGCAGTATTTT. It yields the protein CASSLAGTRFTDTQYF.

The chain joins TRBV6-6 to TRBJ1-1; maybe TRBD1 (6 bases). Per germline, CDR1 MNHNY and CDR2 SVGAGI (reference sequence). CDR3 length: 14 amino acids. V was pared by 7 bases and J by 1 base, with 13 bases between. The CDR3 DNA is TGTGCCAGCACCGGACAGTCGGGGAACACTGAAGCTTTCTTT. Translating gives CASTGQSGNTEAFF.

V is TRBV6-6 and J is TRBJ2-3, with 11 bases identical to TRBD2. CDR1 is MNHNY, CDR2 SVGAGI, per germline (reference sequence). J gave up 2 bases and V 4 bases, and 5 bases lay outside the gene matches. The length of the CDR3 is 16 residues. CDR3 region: CASSFLLAGDTDTQYF. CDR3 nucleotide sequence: TGTGCCAGCAGTTTCCTACTAGCGGGAGACACAGATACGCAGTATTTT.